This entry concerns a single T cell receptor beta chain. Its antigen is undetermined. The data stem from a study of T cells in Graves' hyperthyroidism and ophthalmopathy. Study conclusions and caveats: Most clonotypes that expanded in the thyroid above 0.001 also showed up in blood. Ophthalmopathy cases were set apart from stable hyperthyroidism by a 13 V-J model.

The CDR3 is 15 amino acids. With 5 bases clipped from V and 5 bases from J, the junction kept 11 bases outside the gene matches. Germline V gene lookup returns CDR1 DFQATT and CDR2 SNEGSKA (reference sequence). It was RNA transcripts that yielded the amplified TCR beta CDR3 regions. The TCR CDR3 was amplified in a first-round RT-PCR using the HTBI primer set. MiXCR was run by TCRdb on the multiplex PCR reads, yielding one entry per CDR3 protein. The table has fewer than 750,000 distinct CDR3 sequences, 46% seen once; the top ten hold about 8%. In patients aged 18 to 65, hyperthyroidism was newly diagnosed, with duration under 2 months. Diagnostic decisions used clinical symptoms, serum thyroxine and TRAb, thyroid ultrasound and orbital computed tomography.

The chain uses TRBV20-1 and TRBJ1-2, with 10 positions matching TRBD1. The sequenced sample was peripheral blood or thyroid tissue (not recorded which). The clonotype originates from a woman aged 18-29 years with Graves' hyperthyroidism. CDR3 in DNA: TGCAGTGCTCTAGCGGGAGGGACAGGGGTTTATGGCTACACCTTC. It encodes CSALAGGTGVYGYTF.